The subject of this entry is one T cell receptor beta chain. TCRdb keeps only in-frame clones here, not all; method: immunoSEQ multiplex PCR. The repertoire consists of some 71,000 clones, with more than 75% occurring once and the leading ten covering approximately 15%. Time point noted: pretreatment peripheral blood. Locally advanced or metastatic urothelial carcinoma was diagnosed in the patients. The data were taken from a study of PD-L1 blockade in urothelial cancer. About the research overall: Prior chemotherapy in patients spanned 0 to 3 regimens.

Trimming pared 0 bases from V and 5 bases from J, leaving 14 bases between. This CDR3 has 15 residues. Germline loops: CDR1 SGDLS, CDR2 YYNGEE. This TCR derives from a man in his sixties with urothelial cancer. The sequenced sample was PBMCs, obtained around atezolizumab (anti-PD-L1) treatment. This chain links TRBV9 with TRBJ1-1; tentatively, D is TRBD1 (6 bases). The CDR3 nucleotides are TGTGCCAGCAGCGTAGCTGGGGGGGCGAGAACTGAAGCTTTCTTT. This sequence encodes CASSVAGGARTEAFF.